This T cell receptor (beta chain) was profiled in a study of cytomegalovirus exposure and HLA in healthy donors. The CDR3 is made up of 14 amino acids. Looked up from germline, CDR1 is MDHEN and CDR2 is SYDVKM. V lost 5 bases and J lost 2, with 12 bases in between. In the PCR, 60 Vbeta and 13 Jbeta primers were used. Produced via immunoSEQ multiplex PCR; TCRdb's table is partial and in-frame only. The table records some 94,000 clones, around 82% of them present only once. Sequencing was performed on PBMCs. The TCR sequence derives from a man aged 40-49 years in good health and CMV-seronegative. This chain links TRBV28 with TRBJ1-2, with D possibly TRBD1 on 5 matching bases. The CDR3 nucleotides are TGTGCCAGCAGTCTAGGGGTTTCGAACTATGGCTACACCTTC. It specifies CASSLGVSNYGYTF.